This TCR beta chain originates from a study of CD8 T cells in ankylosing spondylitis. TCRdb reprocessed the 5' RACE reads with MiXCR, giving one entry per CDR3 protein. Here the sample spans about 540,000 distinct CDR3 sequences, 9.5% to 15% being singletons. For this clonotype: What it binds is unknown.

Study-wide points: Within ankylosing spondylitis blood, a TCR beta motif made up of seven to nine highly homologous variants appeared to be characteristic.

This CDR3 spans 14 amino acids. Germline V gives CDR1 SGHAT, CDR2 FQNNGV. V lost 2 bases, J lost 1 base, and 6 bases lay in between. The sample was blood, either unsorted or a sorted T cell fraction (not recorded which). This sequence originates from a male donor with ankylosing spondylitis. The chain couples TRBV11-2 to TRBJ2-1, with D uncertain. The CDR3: CASSLRLSYNEQFF. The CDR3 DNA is TGTGCCAGCAGCTTAAGGCTTTCCTACAATGAGCAGTTCTTC.